The 15 T cell receptor beta chains presented below share a single source sample, sequenced in a study of blood T cell repertoires in COVID-19. Method: immunoSEQ multiplex PCR; TCRdb's copy keeps in-frame clones and lacks some. This sample has 150,000 or so clones, with roughly 82% found just once. The sample taken for sequencing was peripheral blood. These receptor sequences come from a human donor with acute or convalescent COVID-19. The donor label of this sample is uncertain.

The chain joins TRBV5-5 to TRBJ1-2, with D hard to call. Germline V gene lookup returns CDR1 SGHKS and CDR2 YYEKEE (reference sequence). This CDR3 is built from 15 residues. The V gene lost 0 bases and the J gene lost 4 bases, with 13 bases spanning the gap. This chain's CDR3 is CASSLGPPETYGYTF. The DNA of the CDR3 is TGTGCCAGCAGCTTGGGGCCCCCGGAGACCTATGGCTACACCTTC.

This chain connects TRBV5-4 to TRBJ2-2, with D perhaps TRBD1 (6 bases). Trimming shortened V by 3 bases and J by 0 bases, and 9 bases separated the two germline ends. The germline CDR1 and CDR2 sequences are SGHNT and YYREEE (reference sequence). The CDR3 contains 15 residues. DNA of the CDR3: TGTGCCAGCAGCTCAAGGACAGCGAACACCGGGGAGCTGTTTTTT. Amino acid sequence: CASSSRTANTGELFF.

This clone was counted between two and nine times. Other DNA sequences in this specimen translate into the identical CDR3. CDR3 amino acids: CASSLELAGNYEQYF. The CDR3 region has the DNA TGTGCCAGCAGCTTAGAGTTAGCGGGGAACTACGAGCAGTACTTC. This chain uses TRBV7-3 with TRBJ2-7; 8 bases are a match to TRBD2. Trimming at V came to 2 bases and at J to 3 bases, leaving 6 bases not matched to a gene. There are 15 residues in the CDR3. Germline values: CDR1 SGHTA, CDR2 FQGTGA.

This chain connects TRBV23-1 to TRBJ1-6; TRBD1 aligns across 8 bases. TRBV23-1 counts as an open reading frame of uncertain function. The ends lost 10 bases at V and 7 bases at J; junction bases unmatched: 18. The CDR3 runs to 17 residues. The CDR3 reads CATFPGRDRPYNSPLHF. The CDR3 region has the DNA TGCGCCACGTTCCCGGGCCGGGACAGGCCGTACAATTCACCCCTCCACTTT.

There are a few counts of this clone. The chain uses TRBV19 and TRBJ2-7; D remains ambiguous. The V and J ends lost 8 bases and 6 bases respectively, with 14 bases between them. Germline values: CDR1 LNHDA, CDR2 SQIVND (reference sequence). The CDR3 extends over 12 amino acids. CDR3 loop: CASRAATFEQYF. CDR3 DNA: TGTGCCAGTCGCGCCGCGACATTCGAGCAGTACTTC.

V usage is TRBV23-1 and J usage is TRBJ1-2; a weak D match, TRBD1 (6 bases). TRBV23-1 is filed as an ORF, its function uncertain. V was trimmed by 4 bases and J by 0 bases, leaving 15 bases between them. The length of the CDR3 is 16 residues. The CDR3 region has the DNA TGCGCCAGCAGTCCCCTTAAAGACAGGTCTAACTATGGCTACACCTTC. This gives the protein CASSPLKDRSNYGYTF.

V is TRBV5-1 and J is TRBJ1-4, with TRBD1 matching 7 bases. The CDR3 is 15 residues long. Per the germline V gene, CDR1 is SGHRS and CDR2 is YFSETQ. The V segment lost 2 bases and the J segment 3 bases; nucleotides outside the gene matches: 4. The CDR3, as DNA: TGCGCCAGCAGCTTCGGACAGGCCTCTAATGAAAAACTGTTTTTT. Its translation: CASSFGQASNEKLFF.

This sequence joins TRBV9 and TRBJ2-1; D might be TRBD1 (6 bases). This CDR3 has 15 amino acids. Trimming removed 2 bases at V and 6 bases at J, with 15 bases between. From germline, CDR1 is SGDLS and CDR2 YYNGEE. The CDR3 protein is CASSVGLKGGNEQFF. DNA of the CDR3: TGTGCCAGCAGCGTTGGGCTCAAAGGGGGCAATGAGCAGTTCTTC.

This chain connects TRBV5-1 to TRBJ1-2; 10 positions agree with TRBD1. The CDR3 loop spans 17 amino acids. Germline trimming cut 0 bases from V and 4 bases from J; bases unmatched to any gene: 9. The germline V gene encodes CDR1 SGHRS and CDR2 YFSETQ. Here the CDR3 reads CASSLGQGARRFYGYTF. DNA for the CDR3: TGCGCCAGCAGCTTGGGACAGGGGGCGCGGCGTTTCTATGGCTACACCTTC.

The chain is built from TRBV4-3 and TRBJ1-6, with 7 bases matching TRBD1. The length of the CDR3 is 16 residues. After removal of 3 bases from V and 5 bases from J, the junction contained 7 bases not matched to a gene. Looked up from germline, CDR1 is LGHNA and CDR2 is YSLEER. The CDR3 region has the DNA TGCGCCAGCAGCCAGTGGTTAGGGACAGATAATTCACCCCTCCACTTT. It is translated as CASSQWLGTDNSPLHF.

In its sample, this clone was seen once. The chain links TRBV20-1 to TRBJ1-2; TRBD1 is a possible D gene (5 bases). The CDR3 runs to 13 residues. The germline gives CDR1 DFQATT, CDR2 SNEGSKA (reference sequence). V lost 3 bases and J lost 4, with 12 bases in between. The CDR3 DNA reads as TGCAGTGCTAGTAGACAGAGTTTCTATGGCTACACCTTC. Encoded protein: CSASRQSFYGYTF.

This clone turned up a few times. The V gene is TRBV25-1, the J gene TRBJ1-4; D gene uncertain. V was cut by 3 bases and J by 8 bases, with 10 bases left in between. Germline CDR1 is MGHDK and CDR2 is SYGVNS. The CDR3 covers 13 residues. The CDR3 coding sequence is TGTGCCAGCAGTGACCCCGGTCGGGAAAAACTGTTTTTT. Translated, it gives CASSDPGREKLFF. The full variable domain, its missing parts supplied by reference TRBV25-1 and TRBJ1-4, is EADIYQTPRYLVIGTGKKITLECSQTMGHDKMYWYQQDPGMELHLIHYSYGVNSTEKGDLSSESTVSRIRTEHFPLTLESARPSHTSQYLCASSDPGREKLFFGSGTQLSVL.

V gene TRBV18 combines with J gene TRBJ2-7, with a weak D call TRBD1 (6 bases). Germline V gene data show CDR1 as KGHSH and CDR2 as LQKENI. The CDR3 is made up of 13 amino acids. V lost 2 bases and J lost 5, with 10 bases in between. This CDR3 reads CASSPDRKNEQYF. DNA for the CDR3: TGTGCCAGCTCACCAGACAGGAAAAACGAGCAGTACTTC.

This clone was seen just once. This chain uses TRBV2 with TRBJ2-1; no reliable D call. The CDR3 extends over 12 amino acids. Germline CDR1 is SNHLY and CDR2 is FYNNEI. The germline V and J ends were trimmed by 2 bases and 9 bases, with 8 bases remaining between them. DNA for the CDR3: TGTGCCAGCAGTGAAACGGGTATTGAGCAGTTCTTC. Translated: CASSETGIEQFF.

The chain recombines TRBV2 with TRBJ2-1, with TRBD1 identical over 9 bases. Germline-derived CDR1 and CDR2 are SNHLY and FYNNEI. CDR3 length: 15 amino acids. Trimming took 6 bases from V and 9 from J; bases not matched to a gene: 12. The CDR3 DNA reads TGTGCCAGCAGAACGGGACAGGGCGTTCACACTGAGCAGTTCTTC. Protein sequence: CASRTGQGVHTEQFF.